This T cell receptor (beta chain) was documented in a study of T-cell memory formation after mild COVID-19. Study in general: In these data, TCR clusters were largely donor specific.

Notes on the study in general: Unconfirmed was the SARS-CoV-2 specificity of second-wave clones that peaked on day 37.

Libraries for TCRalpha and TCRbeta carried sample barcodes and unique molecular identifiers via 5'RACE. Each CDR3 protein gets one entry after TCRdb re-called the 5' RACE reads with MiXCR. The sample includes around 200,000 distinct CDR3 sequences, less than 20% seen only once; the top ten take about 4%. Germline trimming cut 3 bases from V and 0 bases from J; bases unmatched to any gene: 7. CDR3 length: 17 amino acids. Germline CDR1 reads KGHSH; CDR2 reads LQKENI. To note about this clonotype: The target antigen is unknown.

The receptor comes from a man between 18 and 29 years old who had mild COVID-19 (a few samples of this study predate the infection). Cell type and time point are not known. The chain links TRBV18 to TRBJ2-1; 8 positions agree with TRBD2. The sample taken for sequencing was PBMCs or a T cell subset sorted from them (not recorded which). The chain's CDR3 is CASSPFTGGASYNEQFF. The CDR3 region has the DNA TGTGCCAGCTCACCCTTTACGGGGGGGGCCTCCTACAATGAGCAGTTCTTC.